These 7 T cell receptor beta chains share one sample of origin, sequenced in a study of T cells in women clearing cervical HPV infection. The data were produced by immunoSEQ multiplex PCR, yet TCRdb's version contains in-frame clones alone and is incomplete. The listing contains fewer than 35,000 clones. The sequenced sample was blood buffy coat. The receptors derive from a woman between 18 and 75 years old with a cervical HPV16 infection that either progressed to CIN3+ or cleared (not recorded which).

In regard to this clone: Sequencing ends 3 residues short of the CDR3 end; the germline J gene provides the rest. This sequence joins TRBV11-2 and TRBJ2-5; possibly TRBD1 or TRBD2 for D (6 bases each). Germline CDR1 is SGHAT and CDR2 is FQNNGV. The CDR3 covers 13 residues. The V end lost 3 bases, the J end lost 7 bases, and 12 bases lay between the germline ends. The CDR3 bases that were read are TGTGCCAGCAGCTTGGGGGAGGACAGGACC. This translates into CASSLGEDRT. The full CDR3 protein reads CASSLGEDRTQYF.

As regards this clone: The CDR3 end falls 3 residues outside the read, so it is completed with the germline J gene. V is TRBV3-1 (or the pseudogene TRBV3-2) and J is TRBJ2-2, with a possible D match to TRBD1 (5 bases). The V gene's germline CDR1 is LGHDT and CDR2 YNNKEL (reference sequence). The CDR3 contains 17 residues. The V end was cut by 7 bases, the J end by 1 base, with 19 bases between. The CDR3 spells CASNPARSQGNTGELFF. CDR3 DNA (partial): TGTGCCAGCAACCCAGCGAGAAGCCAGGGGAACACCGGGGAG.

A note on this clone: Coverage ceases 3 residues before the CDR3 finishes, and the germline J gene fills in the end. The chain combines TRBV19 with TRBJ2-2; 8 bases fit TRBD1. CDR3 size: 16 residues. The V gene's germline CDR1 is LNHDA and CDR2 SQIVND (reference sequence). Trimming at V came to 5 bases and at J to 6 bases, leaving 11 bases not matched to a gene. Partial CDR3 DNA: TGTGCCAGTAGTCTCCCGATGGACAGGGCGCCCGGGGAG. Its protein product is CASSLPMDRAPGE. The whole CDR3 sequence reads CASSLPMDRAPGELFF.

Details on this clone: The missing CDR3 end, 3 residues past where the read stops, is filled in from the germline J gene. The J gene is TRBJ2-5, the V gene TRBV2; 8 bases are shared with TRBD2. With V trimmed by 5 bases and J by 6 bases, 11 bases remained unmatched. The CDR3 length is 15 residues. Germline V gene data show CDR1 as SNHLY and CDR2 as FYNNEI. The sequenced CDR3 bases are TGTGCCAGCAGTATAAGCGGGGGCTCCGCGAAGACC. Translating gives CASSISGGSAKT. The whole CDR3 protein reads CASSISGGSAKTQYF. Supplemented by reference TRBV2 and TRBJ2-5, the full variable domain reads EPEVTQTPSHQVTQMGQEVILRCVPISNHLYFYWYRQILGQKVEFLVSFYNNEISEKSEIFDDQFSVERPDGSNFTLKIRSTKLEDSAMYFCASSISGGSAKTQYFGPGTRLLVL.

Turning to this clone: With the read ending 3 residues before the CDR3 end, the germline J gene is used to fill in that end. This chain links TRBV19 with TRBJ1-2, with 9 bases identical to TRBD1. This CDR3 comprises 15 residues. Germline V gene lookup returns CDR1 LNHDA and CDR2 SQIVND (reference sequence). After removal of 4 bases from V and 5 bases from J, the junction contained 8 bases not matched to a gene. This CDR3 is CASSTTGQGIYGYTF. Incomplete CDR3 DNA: TGTGCCAGTAGTACGACGGGACAGGGAATATATGGC.

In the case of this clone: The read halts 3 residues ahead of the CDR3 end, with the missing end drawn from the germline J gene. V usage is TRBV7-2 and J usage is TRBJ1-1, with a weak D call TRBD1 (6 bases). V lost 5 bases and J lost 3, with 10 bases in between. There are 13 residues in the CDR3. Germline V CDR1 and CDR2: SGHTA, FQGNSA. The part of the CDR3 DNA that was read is TGTGCCAGCAGCAGCTGGACAGACACTGAA. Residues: CASSSWTDTE. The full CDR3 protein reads CASSSWTDTEAFF.

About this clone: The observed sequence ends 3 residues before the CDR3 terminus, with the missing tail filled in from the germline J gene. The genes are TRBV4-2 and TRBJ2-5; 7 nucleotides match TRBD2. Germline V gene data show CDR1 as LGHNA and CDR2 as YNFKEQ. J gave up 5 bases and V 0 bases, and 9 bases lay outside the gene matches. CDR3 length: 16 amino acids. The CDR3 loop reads CASSQDHKTSEETQYF. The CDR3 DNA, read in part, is TGTGCCAGCAGCCAAGACCATAAAACTAGCGAGGAGACC.